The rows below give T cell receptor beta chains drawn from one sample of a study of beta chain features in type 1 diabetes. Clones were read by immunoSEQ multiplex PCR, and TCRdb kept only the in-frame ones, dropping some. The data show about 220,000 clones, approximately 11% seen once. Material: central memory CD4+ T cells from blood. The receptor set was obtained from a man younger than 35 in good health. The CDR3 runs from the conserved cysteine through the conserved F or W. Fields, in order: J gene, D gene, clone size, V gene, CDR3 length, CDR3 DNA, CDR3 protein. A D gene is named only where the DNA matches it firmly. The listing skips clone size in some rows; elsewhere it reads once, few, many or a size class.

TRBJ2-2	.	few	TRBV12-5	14	TGTGCTAGTGGTTACACCGGGGGCAGCGGGGAGCTGTTTTTT	CASGYTGGSGELFF
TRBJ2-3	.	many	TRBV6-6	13	TGTGCCAGCACTCCATCGGGAACAGATACGCAGTATTTT	CASTPSGTDTQYF
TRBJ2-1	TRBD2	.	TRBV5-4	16	TGTGCCAGCAGCTTGATGGGAGGGCCATGGAGCAATGAGCAGTTCTTC	CASSLMGGPWSNEQFF
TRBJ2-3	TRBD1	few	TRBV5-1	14	TGCGCCAGCAGCTTGGCCTCAGGGGGAGATACGCAGTATTTT	CASSLASGGDTQYF
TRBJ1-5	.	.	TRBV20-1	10	TGCAGTGCTTTAGGTTGGCCCCAGCATTTT	CSALGWPQHF
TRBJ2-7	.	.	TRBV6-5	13	TGTGCCAGCGGCTCGGGCAGAGACTACGAGCAGTACTTC	CASGSGRDYEQYF
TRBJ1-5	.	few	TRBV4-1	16	TGCGCCAGCAGCCAAGATGGATCGGGGGGCAGTCAGCCCCAGCATTTT	CASSQDGSGGSQPQHF
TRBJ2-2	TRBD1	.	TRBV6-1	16	TGTGCCAGCAGTGAAGTGAAGGGGGCGGACACCGGGGAGCTGTTTTTT	CASSEVKGADTGELFF
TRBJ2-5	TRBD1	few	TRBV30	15	TGTGCCTGGGGTAAACTGGACAGGTCCCAAGAGACCCAGTACTTC	CAWGKLDRSQETQYF
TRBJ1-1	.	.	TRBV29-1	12	TGCAGCGTTGAAACCAGGGCTGGTGAAGCTTTCTTT	CSVETRAGEAFF
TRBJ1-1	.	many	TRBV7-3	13	TGTGCCAGCAGCCAACAGCCAAACACTGAAGCTTTCTTT	CASSQQPNTEAFF
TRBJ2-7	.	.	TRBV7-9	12	TGTGCCAGCAGCTTTTCTCTATCTAAGCAGTACTTC	CASSFSLSKQYF
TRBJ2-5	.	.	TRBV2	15	TGTGCCAGCAGTTCAAGGACCGTCGCCGCGGAGACCCAGTACTTC	CASSSRTVAAETQYF
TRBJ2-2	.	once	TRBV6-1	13	TGTGCCGTCGTTAGGGATAGGACCGGGGAGCTGTTTTTT	CAVVRDRTGELFF
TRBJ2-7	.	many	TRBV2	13	TGTGCCAGCAGCGCGGATTTCGGGGTTAAGCAGTACTTC	CASSADFGVKQYF
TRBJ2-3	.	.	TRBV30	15	TGTGCCTGGAGTGGGACCTTAGTGGGGGGAGATACGCAGTATTTT	CAWSGTLVGGDTQYF
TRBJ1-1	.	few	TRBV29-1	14	TGCAGCGTTGAAGATTTGGACGGCAACACTGAAGCTTTCTTT	CSVEDLDGNTEAFF
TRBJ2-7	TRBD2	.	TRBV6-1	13	TGTGCCAGCAGGACTAGCGGGTGCTACGAGCAGTACTTC	CASRTSGCYEQYF
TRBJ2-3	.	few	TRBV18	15	TGTGCCAGCCCGTTCAAGGCCGATAGCACAGATACGCAGTATTTT	CASPFKADSTDTQYF
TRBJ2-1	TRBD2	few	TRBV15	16	TGTGCCACCAGCAGAGCGCGCGGGAGGGCCGACAATGAGCAGTTCTTC	CATSRARGRADNEQFF
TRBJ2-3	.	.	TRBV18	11	TGTGCCAGCTCGCTTCCAGATACGCAGTATTTT	CASSLPDTQYF
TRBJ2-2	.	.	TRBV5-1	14	TGCGCCAGCAGCTTGGCCTATTTCACCGGGGAGCTGTTTTTT	CASSLAYFTGELFF
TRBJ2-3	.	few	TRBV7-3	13	TGTGCCAGCAGCCCAGGAGGGTTGGGCACGCAGTATTTT	CASSPGGLGTQYF
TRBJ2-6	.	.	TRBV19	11	TGTGCCAGTAGTATGGCCAACGTCCTGACTTTC	CASSMANVLTF
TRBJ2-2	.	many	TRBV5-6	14	TGTGCCAGCAGCTTCGGACGGAACACCGGGGAGCTGTTTTTT	CASSFGRNTGELFF
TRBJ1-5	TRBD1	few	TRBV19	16	TGTGCCAGTACCTCAGGGCGGGACAGGGTCGGTCAGCCCCAGCATTTT	CASTSGRDRVGQPQHF
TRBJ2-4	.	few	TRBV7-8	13	TGTGCCAGCAGCTTAGCAGCGAAGAACATTCAGTACTTC	CASSLAAKNIQYF
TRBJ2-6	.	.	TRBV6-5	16	TGTGCCAGCAGTTCCCCGGTTACCTCTGGGGCCAACGTCCTGACTTTC	CASSSPVTSGANVLTF
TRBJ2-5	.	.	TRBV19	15	TGTGCCAGTAGTTCTGGAGGCACTACACAAGAGACCCAGTACTTC	CASSSGGTTQETQYF
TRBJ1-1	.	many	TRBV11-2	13	TGTGCCAGCACCGTCGACAGGAACACTGAAGCTTTCTTT	CASTVDRNTEAFF
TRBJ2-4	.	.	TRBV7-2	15	TGTGCCAGCAGCTTAGTTTGGACCAACCAAAACATTCAGTACTTC	CASSLVWTNQNIQYF
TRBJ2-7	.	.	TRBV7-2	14	TGTGCCAGCAGCTTAAGGAACGCGAACTACGAGCAGTACTTC	CASSLRNANYEQYF
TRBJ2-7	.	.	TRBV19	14	TGTGCCAGTAGTATAGCCAGCGGATCCTACGAGCAGTACTTC	CASSIASGSYEQYF
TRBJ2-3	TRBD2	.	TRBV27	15	TGTGCCAGCAGCCCCACTAGCGGTTGGACGCGTAAGCAGTATTTT	CASSPTSGWTRKQYF
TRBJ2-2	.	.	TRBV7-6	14	TGTGCCAGCAGCTTAGCCCCGAACACCGGGGAGCTGTTTTTT	CASSLAPNTGELFF
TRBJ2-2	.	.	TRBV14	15	TGTGCCAGCAGCCGACAGTATACGAACACCGGGGAGCTGTTTTTT	CASSRQYTNTGELFF
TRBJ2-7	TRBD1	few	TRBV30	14	TGTGCCTGGAGCGGGACAGGGACCCTCTACGAGCAGTACTTC	CAWSGTGTLYEQYF
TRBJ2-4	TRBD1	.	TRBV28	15	TGTGCCACCACAGCCTTGGACAGGGGAAAAAACATTCAGTACTTC	CATTALDRGKNIQYF
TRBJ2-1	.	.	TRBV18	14	TGTGCCAGCTCACCCTCTACAGCCAACAATGAGCAGTTCTTC	CASSPSTANNEQFF
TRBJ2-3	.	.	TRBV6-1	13	TGTGCCAGCGCGGAGGGAAACACAGATACGCAGTATTTT	CASAEGNTDTQYF
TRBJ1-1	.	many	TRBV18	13	TGTGCCAGCTCACCACCGGGTGGCACTGAAGCTTTCTTT	CASSPPGGTEAFF
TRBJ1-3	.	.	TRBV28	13	TGTGCCAGCAGCCGCCCAGAAAAATACACCATATATTTT	CASSRPEKYTIYF
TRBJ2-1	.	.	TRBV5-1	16	TGCGCCAGCAGCCCGCAGGGGCGGAGCTCCTACAATGAGCAGTTCTTC	CASSPQGRSSYNEQFF